This entry lists 5 T cell receptor beta chains sequenced from one sample in a study of blood T cell repertoires in COVID-19. The repertoire was sequenced with immunoSEQ multiplex PCR; TCRdb's copy has only in-frame clones and lacks some. The sample has tens of thousands of clones, approximately 86% seen once. Sequencing was performed on peripheral blood. These receptors were obtained from a human donor in a cohort sampled during active COVID-19.

This clone was picked up one time. The chain has TRBV3-1 (or the pseudogene TRBV3-2) and TRBJ2-7, with D tentatively TRBD1 (6 bases). Germline assignment: CDR1 LGHDT and CDR2 YNNKEL (reference sequence). Trimming left V 4 bases short and J 2 bases short, with 15 bases between. This CDR3 spans 15 amino acids. The CDR3 loop is CASSPETGRAYEQYF. The CDR3 bases are TGTGCCAGCAGCCCCGAGACAGGTCGAGCCTACGAGCAGTACTTC.

The V and J genes are TRBV7-2 and TRBJ2-7, with 9 bases lining up with TRBD1. In germline, CDR1 is SGHTA, CDR2 FQGNSA. CDR3 length: 15 amino acids. V lost 4 bases to trimming and J lost 7 bases; unmatched junction nucleotides: 11. CDR3 DNA sequence: TGTGCCAGCAGCTCCAAGACAGGGGGTCATGGGGAGCAGTACTTC. Translated, it gives CASSSKTGGHGEQYF. Full variable domain (outside the CDR3, taken from reference TRBV7-2 and TRBJ2-7): GAGVSQSPSNKVTEKGKDVELRCDPISGHTALYWYRQSLGQGLEFLIYFQGNSAPDKSGLPSDRFSAERTGGSVSTLTIQRTQQEDSAVYLCASSSKTGGHGEQYFGPGTRLTVT.

The V and J genes are TRBV30 and TRBJ1-2; D perhaps matches TRBD1 (6 bases). With 2 bases removed from V and 4 bases from J, the gap between germline ends came to 14 bases. CDR1 is GTSNPN, CDR2 SVGIG, per germline (reference sequence). CDR3 size: 14 residues. The CDR3: CAWSPTGFGYGYTF. DNA for the CDR3: TGTGCCTGGAGTCCTACAGGGTTTGGCTATGGCTACACCTTC.

The chain recombines TRBV19 with TRBJ2-5, with TRBD1 matching 8 bases. Germline V gives CDR1 LNHDA, CDR2 SQIVND (reference sequence). The CDR3 has 14 amino acids. The V segment lost 1 base and the J segment 4 bases; nucleotides outside the gene matches: 2. The CDR3 protein is CASSIGTGGETQYF. The CDR3 region has the DNA TGTGCCAGTAGTATAGGAACAGGGGGAGAGACCCAGTACTTC.

The CDR3 bases are TGTGCCAGCAGCCGAGACGCGGGGCGGGGAGAGACCCAGTACTTC. It is translated as CASSRDAGRGETQYF. The chain carries TRBV4-2 and TRBJ2-5; D is possibly TRBD2 (6 bases). Germline V lookup: CDR1 LGHNA, CDR2 YNFKEQ. The CDR3 length is 15 residues. Trimming took 4 bases from V and 4 from J, leaving 16 bases between them.